This is a list of T cell receptor beta chains from one sample in a study of shared clonotypes between healthy human individuals. Using immunoSEQ multiplex PCR, the repertoire was profiled, and TCRdb retains in-frame clones only, with some absent. The sample lists 1.5 million to 2.5 million clones, over 85% occurring once. Source material: naive CD8+ T cells sorted from blood. The source is a man between 18 and 29 years old in good health. Each CDR3 is given with its conserved first and last residue. The order of the fields is J gene, V gene, clone size, D gene, CDR3 protein, CDR3 DNA. A D gene is named only where the DNA matches it firmly. Not all rows give a size; the values are once, few, many and, for expanded clones, a class.

TRBJ1-1,TRBV25-1,.,.,CASIRGHEAFF,TGTGCCAGCATTAGGGGCCATGAAGCTTTCTTT
TRBJ2-1,TRBV6-1,.,.,CASVGQGRNEQFF,TGTGCCAGCGTCGGTCAGGGGCGGAATGAGCAGTTCTTC
TRBJ2-7,TRBV11-3,.,.,CASSLEREPSYEQYF,TGTGCCAGCAGCTTAGAGAGGGAGCCCTCCTACGAGCAGTACTTC
TRBJ1-2,TRBV29-1,once,.,CSVVGDFGYTF,TGCAGCGTTGTTGGTGACTTTGGCTACACCTTC
TRBJ2-7,TRBV4-1,.,.,CASSYTGGAYEQYF,TGCGCCAGCAGCTACACAGGGGGGGCCTACGAGCAGTACTTC
TRBJ2-7,TRBV6-5,.,.,CASSYLGSYEQYF,TGTGCCAGCAGTTACCTGGGGTCCTACGAGCAGTACTTC
TRBJ1-2,TRBV30,.,TRBD1,CAWTGTGPGYTF,TGTGCCTGGACCGGGACAGGGCCTGGCTACACCTTC
TRBJ2-7,TRBV7-9,.,TRBD1,CASSHRDSYEQYF,TGTGCCAGCAGCCACCGGGACAGCTACGAGCAGTACTTC
TRBJ2-2,TRBV28,.,.,CASSMPTGFTGELFF,TGTGCCAGCAGCATGCCTACAGGTTTTACCGGGGAGCTGTTTTTT
TRBJ2-3,TRBV7-2,.,TRBD2,CASSVQSSRTSVSDTQYF,TGTGCCAGCAGCGTTCAAAGTTCTAGGACTAGCGTCTCAGATACGCAGTATTTT
TRBJ2-5,TRBV4-1,.,.,CASSPAGGRFTETQYF,TGCGCCAGCAGCCCCGCAGGGGGGCGATTCACAGAGACCCAGTACTTC
TRBJ2-7,TRBV15,.,TRBD2,CATSSGRGSYEQYF,TGTGCCACCAGCTCTGGGAGGGGCTCCTACGAGCAGTACTTC
TRBJ2-3,TRBV11-2,.,TRBD2,CASRGTSGRPTSTDTQYF,TGTGCCAGCAGGGGGACTAGCGGGAGGCCAACTAGCACAGATACGCAGTATTTT
TRBJ1-1,TRBV27,.,.,CASSLLRGGTEAFF,TGTGCCAGCAGTTTATTGAGGGGGGGAACTGAAGCTTTCTTT
TRBJ2-7,TRBV5-4,.,.,CASSLDGGDYEQYF,TGTGCCAGCAGCTTGGATGGAGGGGATTACGAGCAGTACTTC
TRBJ2-3,TRBV19,.,.,CASSIRATSTDTQYF,TGTGCCAGTAGTATTCGAGCAACTAGCACAGATACGCAGTATTTT
TRBJ1-1,TRBV2,.,.,CASSARWEMNTEAFF,TGTGCCAGCAGTGCGAGGTGGGAGATGAACACTGAAGCTTTCTTT
TRBJ2-5,TRBV6-1,.,.,CASSELGQETQYF,TGTGCCAGCAGTGAATTGGGGCAAGAGACCCAGTACTTC
TRBJ2-1,TRBV7-6,.,TRBD1,CASSLWTGEGDNEQFF,TGTGCCAGCAGCCTCTGGACAGGGGAGGGAGACAATGAGCAGTTCTTC
TRBJ2-7,TRBV27,.,.,CASSLSGSYYEQYF,TGTGCCAGCAGTTTGTCCGGGAGCTACTACGAGCAGTACTTC
TRBJ1-1,TRBV27,once,.,CASSPGDGPTEAFF,TGTGCCAGCAGTCCTGGGGACGGCCCCACTGAAGCTTTCTTT
TRBJ1-1,TRBV7-9,.,.,CASSHRVPEAFF,TGTGCCAGCAGCCATAGGGTTCCTGAAGCTTTCTTT
TRBJ1-1,TRBV5-5,.,.,CASSLGEATEAFF,TGTGCCAGCAGCTTGGGGGAGGCCACTGAAGCTTTCTTT